One T cell receptor beta chain is described in this entry. Its matching antigen is unknown. The sample comes from a study of cytomegalovirus exposure and HLA in healthy donors. Germline V gene lookup returns CDR1 SGHDT and CDR2 YYEEEE. This CDR3 has 13 residues. Trimming pared 4 bases from V and 4 bases from J, leaving 11 bases between. Clones were sequenced by immunoSEQ multiplex PCR, and TCRdb holds only the in-frame ones, with some missing. The sample lists 80,000 to 100,000 clones; about 90% were seen once. The donors were members of the validation cohort, which comprised 120 subjects and was separate from the first cohort of several hundred subjects. General study results and limits: Whilst most TCR sequences proved rare, a subset of public TCRs occurred across many donors. In a later analysis, first-cohort TCR clusters were found to tend to co-occur in the roughly 120 validation repertoires.

The sequencing sample was made of PBMCs. The rearrangement uses TRBV5-6 and TRBJ1-1; D not resolved. This TCR came from a man younger than 30 in good health and CMV-seropositive. In nucleotides, the CDR3 is TGTGCCAGCAGCCCGCCGGTTAGCACTGAAGCTTTCTTT. It codes for CASSPPVSTEAFF.